This T cell receptor (beta chain) was sequenced during a study of T-cell memory formation after mild COVID-19. Notes on the study in general: Day 15 to 85 contractors were CD4/CD8 balanced; later expanders leaned CD4+. Some SARS-CoV-2-responding clones were already detected in memory before infection.

Employing constant-segment primers, 5'RACE generated TCR alpha and TCR beta cDNA libraries bearing sample barcodes and UMIs. TCRdb reprocessed the 5' RACE reads via MiXCR and lists one record per CDR3 protein. The data hold hundreds of thousands of distinct CDR3 sequences, with around 18% observed a single time. The V and J ends lost 3 bases and 1 base respectively, with 9 bases between them. CDR1 and CDR2 from the germline V gene are SEHNR and FQNEAQ (reference sequence). The CDR3 consists of 15 residues. This clonotype showed up just a few times. Its specificity is not known. The sample consisted of PBMCs or a T cell subset sorted from them (not recorded which). This sequence was found in an adult woman who had mild COVID-19 (a few samples of this study predate the infection). Cell type and time point are not known. V and J are TRBV7-9 and TRBJ2-2; D may be TRBD2 (6 bases). This chain's CDR3 is CASSFRGKNTGELFF. CDR3 nucleotide sequence: TGTGCCAGCAGCTTTCGGGGGAAGAACACCGGGGAGCTGTTTTTT.